The rows below give T cell receptor beta chains drawn from one sample of a study of T cell changes during pregnancy in multiple sclerosis. Repertoires were generated with immunoSEQ multiplex PCR, while TCRdb's copy carries only in-frame clones and drops some. The profile shows 30,000 to 45,000 clones, just over 85% of them singletons. The input for sequencing was CD4+ T cells from peripheral blood mononuclear cells, taken before pregnancy. These receptor sequences come from a female donor with multiple sclerosis, enrolled in a pregnancy study. The CDR3 runs from the conserved cysteine through the conserved F or W. D genes are given only for firm matches. Expanded clones are given a class, and other clones once, few, many or no size at all.

clone_size	v_call	d_call	j_call	cdr3_nt	cdr3_aa
-	TRBV6-5	-	TRBJ1-3	TGTGCCAGCAGCCCAGGGGTTGGAAACACCATATATTTT	CASSPGVGNTIYF
-	TRBV19	-	TRBJ2-4	TGTGCCAGTAGTCCACAAGAGCGGGTGTGGACCAAAAACATTCAGTACTTC	CASSPQERVWTKNIQYF
-	TRBV4-1	TRBD2	TRBJ2-3	TGCGCCAGCAGCCAAGGGGAGCGGGAGGGCGCAGATACGCAGTATTTT	CASSQGEREGADTQYF
-	TRBV5-1	-	TRBJ2-6	TGCGCCAGCAGCTTAGGGGTTAGGGGCTCTGGGGCCAACGTCCTGACTTTC	CASSLGVRGSGANVLTF
once	TRBV18	-	TRBJ2-7	TGTGCCAGCTCACCGTCAGTTACCCTCGGGGAGCAGTACTTC	CASSPSVTLGEQYF
-	TRBV5-1	TRBD1	TRBJ1-1	TGCGCCAGCAGCTTGAACCTCAACAGGGGAACTGAAGCTTTCTTT	CASSLNLNRGTEAFF
-	TRBV19	TRBD1	TRBJ1-5	TGTGCCAGTAGCGACAGGGGGCAAAGCAATCAGCCCCAGCATTTT	CASSDRGQSNQPQHF
-	TRBV27	-	TRBJ2-2	TGTGCCAGCAGTTCGACTAGTATGGCCGGGGAGCTGTTTTTT	CASSSTSMAGELFF
once	TRBV28	-	TRBJ2-1	TGTGCCAGCAGTTTAACGCCGAGATTGGAGCAGTTCTTC	CASSLTPRLEQFF
-	TRBV7-3	-	TRBJ1-1	TGTGCCAGCAGCTTAACGGGAGTGAACACTGAAGCTTTCTTT	CASSLTGVNTEAFF
-	TRBV5-1	-	TRBJ2-2	TGCGCCAGCAAGGCGCTAGCCGACATCGGGGAGCTGTTTTTT	CASKALADIGELFF
-	TRBV5-1	-	TRBJ2-1	TGCGCCAGCAGCGCCCAGGGTGAGGAGCAGTTCTTC	CASSAQGEEQFF
-	TRBV6-4	-	TRBJ2-1	TGTGCCAGCAGTGTGCTAGCAGGCCCCCACAATGAGCAGTTCTTC	CASSVLAGPHNEQFF
-	TRBV21-1	-	TRBJ2-7	TGTGCCAGCAGCAACATGGTAGCGGGTGCCTACGAGCAGTACTTC	CASSNMVAGAYEQYF
-	TRBV5-1	TRBD2	TRBJ2-3	TGCGCCAGCAGCTTGGAGGGACTAGCGTCAGATACGCAGTATTTT	CASSLEGLASDTQYF
many	TRBV2	-	TRBJ1-2	TGTGCCAGCAGTGAAAGAGGGACTCGGGGCTACACCTTC	CASSERGTRGYTF
-	TRBV4-1	TRBD1	TRBJ2-7	TGCGCCAGCAGCCTGGACAGGGTTCTGGGAGAGCAGTACTTC	CASSLDRVLGEQYF
-	TRBV5-6	TRBD1	TRBJ2-3	TGTGCCAGCAGCTTGCAAGCGACAGGGGCAGATACGCAGTATTTT	CASSLQATGADTQYF
-	TRBV7-2	-	TRBJ1-1	TGTGCCAGCAGCACACAAATGAACACTGAAGCTTTCTTT	CASSTQMNTEAFF
-	TRBV28	TRBD2	TRBJ2-7	TGTGCCAGCAGTTTATCACGGACTAGCGGTACCTACGAGCAGTACTTC	CASSLSRTSGTYEQYF
-	TRBV10-3	TRBD2	TRBJ2-3	TGTGCCATCAGGCCAGGACTAGCGGGAGATCGAGATACGCAGTATTTT	CAIRPGLAGDRDTQYF
-	TRBV10-1	TRBD2	TRBJ2-7	TGCGCCAGCAGTGGTAGCGGGAGCGAGCAGTACTTC	CASSGSGSEQYF
-	TRBV5-1	TRBD1	TRBJ2-7	TGCGCCAGCAGCGCCGGGACAGAAACGGTGAAGTACTTC	CASSAGTETVKYF
-	TRBV4-2	TRBD1	TRBJ1-5	TGTGCCAGCAGCCAAGCATACGACAGGGGAGGAGGTCAGCCCCAGCATTTT	CASSQAYDRGGGQPQHF
-	TRBV7-9	-	TRBJ1-2	TGTGCCAGCAGCTTAGTCGGTCCCTATGGCTACACCTTC	CASSLVGPYGYTF
-	TRBV5-1	TRBD2	TRBJ2-1	TGCGCCAGCAGGGGACTAGCAGCCTGGGATGAGCAGTTCTTC	CASRGLAAWDEQFF
-	TRBV28	-	TRBJ1-5	TGTGCCAGCAGTTTACAGGGAATAAATCAGCCCCAGCATTTT	CASSLQGINQPQHF
-	TRBV18	TRBD1	TRBJ1-1	TGTGCCAGCTCACCGGGACAGGGAGGTGTAAACACTGAAGCTTTCTTT	CASSPGQGGVNTEAFF
once	TRBV7-9	-	TRBJ1-2	TGTGCCAGCAGCTTAATTAGGGGCAGGGATACGGCCTACACCTTC	CASSLIRGRDTAYTF
-	TRBV28	-	TRBJ2-2	TGTGCCAGCAGTTTTAGCTCGAACACCGGGGAGCTGTTTTTT	CASSFSSNTGELFF
few	TRBV29-1	-	TRBJ1-1	TGCAGCGTTGTAGGGAGGATTGAAGCTTTCTTT	CSVVGRIEAFF
-	TRBV11-2	TRBD2	TRBJ2-5	TGTGCCAGCAGCTTAGGGGGGACTAGCAAAGAGACCCAGTACTTC	CASSLGGTSKETQYF
-	TRBV12-5	TRBD2	TRBJ2-3	TGTGCTAGTGGGGGGGGACTAGTGGGCACAGATACGCAGTATTTT	CASGGGLVGTDTQYF
-	TRBV7-9	TRBD1	TRBJ1-2	TGTGCCAGCAGCGGATCACAGGGGTATGGCTACACCTTC	CASSGSQGYGYTF
-	TRBV4-1	-	TRBJ1-2	TGCGCCAGCAGCCATCCGAAGCCGTATGGCTACACCTTC	CASSHPKPYGYTF
-	TRBV5-5	TRBD2	TRBJ2-7	TGTGCCAGCAGCTTTCCAGCGGGAGGACTCTACGAGCAGTACTTC	CASSFPAGGLYEQYF
few	TRBV5-1	-	TRBJ2-2	TGCGCCAGTGGTGGAGAGGAGCTGTTTTTT	CASGGEELFF
-	TRBV15	TRBD1	TRBJ1-1	TGTGCCACCAGCAGGGGGGACAGGGACCACACTGAAGCTTTCTTT	CATSRGDRDHTEAFF
-	TRBV7-9	-	TRBJ2-5	TGTGCCAGCAGCTCTTACAGGGACCAAGAGACCCAGTACTTC	CASSSYRDQETQYF
-	TRBV5-4	-	TRBJ1-2	TGTGCCAGCAGCTTGCGGAGTACCAGCTATGGCTACACCTTC	CASSLRSTSYGYTF
-	TRBV18	-	TRBJ2-3	TGTGCCAGCTCACCAGAGGTTGGCAACTTGGGTGGCACAGATACGCAGTATTTT	CASSPEVGNLGGTDTQYF
-	TRBV19	-	TRBJ1-1	TGTGCCAGCAACTCGGACAGCTACAACACTGAAGCTTTCTTT	CASNSDSYNTEAFF
-	TRBV6-1	TRBD1	TRBJ2-5	TGTGCCAGCAGCGACAGGGAAGGAGAGACCCAGTACTTC	CASSDREGETQYF
-	TRBV6-1	TRBD2	TRBJ2-7	TGTGCCAGCAGTGAAGGAATAGCGGGAGCCGACGAGCAGTACTTC	CASSEGIAGADEQYF
-	TRBV6-1	TRBD2	TRBJ2-5	TGTGCCAGCAGTAGCGGGAGTGTACAGACCCAGTACTTC	CASSSGSVQTQYF
-	TRBV6-5	TRBD1	TRBJ2-7	TGTGCCAGCAGTTACCGGGGACAGGGAATATACGAGCAGTACTTC	CASSYRGQGIYEQYF
-	TRBV6-5	TRBD1	TRBJ1-2	TGTGCCAGCAGCAGGGGGGGACAGGGAACTAGTGGCTACACCTTC	CASSRGGQGTSGYTF
once	TRBV19	-	TRBJ1-4	TGTGCCAGCTCGACAGGTATAGCTGAAAAACTGTTTTTT	CASSTGIAEKLFF
once	TRBV5-4	TRBD2	TRBJ2-3	TGTGCCAGCAGCTTCGCTAGCGGGAGGGCCTTTGCAGATACGCAGTATTTT	CASSFASGRAFADTQYF
-	TRBV7-8	-	TRBJ1-5	TGTGCCAGCAGCTTAGCGCGTAATCCCCCAGGGCAGCCCCAGCATTTT	CASSLARNPPGQPQHF
-	TRBV30	-	TRBJ1-2	TGTGCCTGGAGTACTACAGGGAACTATGGCTACACCTTC	CAWSTTGNYGYTF
-	TRBV7-3	-	TRBJ2-5	TGTGCCAGCAGCTTAAACAACCAAGAGACCCAGTACTTC	CASSLNNQETQYF
once	TRBV7-6	-	TRBJ1-1	TGTGCCATCCAGGATGGGGGCGACACTGAAGCTTTCTTT	CAIQDGGDTEAFF
-	TRBV7-6	TRBD2	TRBJ2-5	TGTGCCAGCAGCTTAGTACAGGCTAGCGGGAGTGAGACCCAGTACTTC	CASSLVQASGSETQYF